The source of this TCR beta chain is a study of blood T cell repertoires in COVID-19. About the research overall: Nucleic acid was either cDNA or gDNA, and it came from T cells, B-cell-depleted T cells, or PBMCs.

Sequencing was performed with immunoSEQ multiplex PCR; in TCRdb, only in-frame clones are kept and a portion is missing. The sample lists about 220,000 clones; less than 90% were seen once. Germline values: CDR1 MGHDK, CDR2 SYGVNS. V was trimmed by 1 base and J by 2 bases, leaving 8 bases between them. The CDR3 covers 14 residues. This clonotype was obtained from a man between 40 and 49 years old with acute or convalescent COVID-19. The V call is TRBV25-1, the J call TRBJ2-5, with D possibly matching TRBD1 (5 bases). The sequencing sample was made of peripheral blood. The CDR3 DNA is TGTGCCAGCAGTGAATTTAAGGGGCAAGAGACCCAGTACTTC. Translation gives CASSEFKGQETQYF.